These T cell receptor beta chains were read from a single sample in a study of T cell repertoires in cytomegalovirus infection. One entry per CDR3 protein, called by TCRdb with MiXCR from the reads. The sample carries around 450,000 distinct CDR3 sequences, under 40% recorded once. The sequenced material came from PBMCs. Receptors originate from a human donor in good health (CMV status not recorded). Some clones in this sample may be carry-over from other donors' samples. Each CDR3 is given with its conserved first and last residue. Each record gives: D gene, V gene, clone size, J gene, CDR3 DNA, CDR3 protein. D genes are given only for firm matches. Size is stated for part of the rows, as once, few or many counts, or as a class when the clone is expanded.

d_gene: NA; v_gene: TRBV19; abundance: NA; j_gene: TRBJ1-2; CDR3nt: TGTGCCAGTAGCCGCGGGACCTTGTCAGGGACGAACTATGGCTACACCTTC; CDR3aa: CASSRGTLSGTNYGYTF
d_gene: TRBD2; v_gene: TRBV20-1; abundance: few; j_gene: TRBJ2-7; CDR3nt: TGCAGTGCTAGAGGCCTAGCGGGGTCCTACGAGCAGTACTTC; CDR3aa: CSARGLAGSYEQYF
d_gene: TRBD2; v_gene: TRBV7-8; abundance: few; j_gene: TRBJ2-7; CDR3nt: TGTGCCAGCAGCCGGAGGGCGGGGGACTCCTACGAGCAGTACTTC; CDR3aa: CASSRRAGDSYEQYF
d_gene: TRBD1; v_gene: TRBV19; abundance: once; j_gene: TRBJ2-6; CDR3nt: TGTGCCAGTACCCCAACAGGGGGCGCTGGGGCCAACGTCCTGACTTTC; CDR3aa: CASTPTGGAGANVLTF
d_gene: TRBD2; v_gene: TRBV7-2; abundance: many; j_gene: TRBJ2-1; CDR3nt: TGTGCCAGCAGCTCCGGGACTAGCGGGGGGAGCTCCTACAATGAGCAGTTCTTC; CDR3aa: CASSSGTSGGSSYNEQFF
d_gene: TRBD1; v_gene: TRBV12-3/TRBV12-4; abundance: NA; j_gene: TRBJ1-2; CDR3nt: TGTGCCAGCAGTCGACAGGGTTACTATGGCTACACCTTC; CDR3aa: CASSRQGYYGYTF
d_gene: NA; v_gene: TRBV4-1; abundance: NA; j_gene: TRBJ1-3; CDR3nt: TGCGCCAGCAGCCAAGATTCCCGGGCTGGAAACACCATATATTTT; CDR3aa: CASSQDSRAGNTIYF
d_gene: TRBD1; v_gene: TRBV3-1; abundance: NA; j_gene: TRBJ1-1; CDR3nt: TGTGCCAGCAGCCATAGGTACAGGGGGCGGAACACTGAAGCTTTCTTT; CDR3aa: CASSHRYRGRNTEAFF
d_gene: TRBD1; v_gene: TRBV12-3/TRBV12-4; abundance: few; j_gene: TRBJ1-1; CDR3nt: TGTGCCAGCAGTGCTGGGACAGCCACTGAAGCTTTCTTT; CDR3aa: CASSAGTATEAFF
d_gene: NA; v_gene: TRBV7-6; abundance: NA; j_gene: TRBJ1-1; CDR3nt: TGTGCCAGCAGCCGGGAGGAGTGGGGGGGGACTGAAGCTTTCTTT; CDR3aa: CASSREEWGGTEAFF
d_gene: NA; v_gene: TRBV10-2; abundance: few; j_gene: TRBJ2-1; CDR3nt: TGCGCCAGCAGTGGCAGGGGGAGGAATGAGCAGTTCTTC; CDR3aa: CASSGRGRNEQFF
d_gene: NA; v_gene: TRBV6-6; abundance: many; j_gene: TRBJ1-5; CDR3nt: TGTGCCAGCAACAGAGAGGATCAGCCCCAGCATTTT; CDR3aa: CASNREDQPQHF
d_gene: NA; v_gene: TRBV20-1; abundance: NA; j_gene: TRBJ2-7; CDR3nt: TGCAGTGCTAGAGAGGGGGAAAGTGTCTACGAGCAGTACTTC; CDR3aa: CSAREGESVYEQYF
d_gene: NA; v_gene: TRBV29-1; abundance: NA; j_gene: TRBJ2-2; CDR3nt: TGCAGCGTTGAGAGGTCCGGTGAGCTGTTTTTT; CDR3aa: CSVERSGELFF
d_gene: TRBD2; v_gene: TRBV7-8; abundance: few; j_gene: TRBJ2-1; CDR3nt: TGTGCCAGCAGCCCGACGGCTAGCGGGGGCTACAATGAGCAGTTCTTC; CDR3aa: CASSPTASGGYNEQFF
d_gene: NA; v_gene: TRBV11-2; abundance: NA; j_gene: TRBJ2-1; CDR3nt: TGTGCCAGCAGCCACCAAAATGAGCAGTTCTTC; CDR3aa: CASSHQNEQFF
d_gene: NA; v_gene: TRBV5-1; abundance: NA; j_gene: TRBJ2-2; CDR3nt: TGCGCCAGCAGCCACCGGGACGGCAACACCGGGGAGCTGTTTTTT; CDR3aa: CASSHRDGNTGELFF
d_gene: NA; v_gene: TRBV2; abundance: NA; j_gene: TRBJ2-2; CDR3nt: TGTGCCAGCGTAAAAGTGAACACCGGGGAGCTGTTTTTT; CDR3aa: CASVKVNTGELFF
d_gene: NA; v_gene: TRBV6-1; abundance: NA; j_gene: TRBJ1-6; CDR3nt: TGTGCCAGCAGTGAAATCGAAGCGGGGTCCTATAATTCACCCCTCCACTTT; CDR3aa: CASSEIEAGSYNSPLHF
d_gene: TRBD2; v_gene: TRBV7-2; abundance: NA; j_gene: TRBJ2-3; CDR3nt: TGTGCCACCAGCCTTCGACTGGCGGGGGGCCCAAGTACGCAGTATTTT; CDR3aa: CATSLRLAGGPSTQYF
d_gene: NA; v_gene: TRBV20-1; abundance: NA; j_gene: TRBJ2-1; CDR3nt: TGCAGTGCCTTTGGACCGGAGGACTACAATGAGCAGTTCTTC; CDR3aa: CSAFGPEDYNEQFF
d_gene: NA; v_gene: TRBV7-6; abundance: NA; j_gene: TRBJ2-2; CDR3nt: TGTGCCAGCAGCTCGCCGGGGCCGGTCGGCGGGGAGCTGTTTTTT; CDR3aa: CASSSPGPVGGELFF